The clone carrying this TCR beta chain has at least ten counts. The use of a sample-barcoded 5' primer and a J-beta primer mix characterized a second PCR of roughly 6 to 12 cycles. TCRdb independently ran MiXCR on the 5' RACE reads; one entry per CDR3 protein. Of roughly 680,000 distinct CDR3 sequences listed, 52% are singletons. This sample was included in a study of blood T cells in healthy people across ages. Overall study context: Template switching caught about one barcoded beta molecule for each two T cells.

CDR1 and CDR2 (germline): SGHDT, YYEEEE. The CDR3 has 15 residues. V lost 4 bases and J lost 4, with 15 bases in between. The J gene is TRBJ2-1, the V gene TRBV5-6; D is perhaps TRBD2 (6 bases). What was sequenced was blood. This receptor was identified in a woman aged 80 or older in good health. CDR3 in DNA: TGTGCCAGCAGCCCCGGGACTCCAGGATACAATGAGCAGTTCTTC. Translating gives CASSPGTPGYNEQFF.